Described below is a single T cell receptor (beta chain) sequence and its context. As processed by the authors: Reference gene primers were amplified, and this amplification served to estimate nucleated cell counts. Some clones are missing from TCRdb's copy, which holds only in-frame ones; the method was immunoSEQ multiplex PCR. The DNA gave D and trimming, while V, J and clone size come from that table. The sample has approximately 200,000 clones, about 95% seen once. The V gene's germline CDR1 is LGHDT and CDR2 YNNKEL (reference sequence). Trimming cost V 4 bases and J 0 bases, with 15 bases left between them. This CDR3 is built from 16 residues. Enrolment of Seattle patients took place during active infection, and they were followed longitudinally. This specimen belongs to a study of blood T cell repertoires in COVID-19. Whole-study context: Samples of COVID-19 (acute and convalescent) were obtained from the United States, Italy and Spain. T cells, B-cell-depleted T cells, or PBMCs provided the cDNA or gDNA that served as material.

The chain carries TRBV3-1 (or the pseudogene TRBV3-2) and TRBJ2-5; D might be TRBD2 (6 bases). The clonotype comes from a man younger than 40 with COVID-19, enrolled during active disease. Sequencing was performed on peripheral blood. CDR3 bases: TGTGCCAGCAGCCCCCAAGGTAGCGGATACCAAGAGACCCAGTACTTC. This gives the protein CASSPQGSGYQETQYF.